The rows below give T cell receptor beta chains drawn from one sample of a study of PD-1 blockade in classical Hodgkin lymphoma. TCRdb keeps only in-frame clones here, not all; method: immunoSEQ multiplex PCR. The sample consists of roughly 150,000 clones, approximately 72% of them appearing once. The specimen was peripheral blood mononuclear cells (PBMCs), collected before the second cycle of nivolumab. The receptors shown here come from a human donor with classical Hodgkin lymphoma. CDR3s include the opening cysteine and the closing phenylalanine or tryptophan. A D gene is named only where the DNA matches it firmly. Only part of the rows carry a size: once, few, many, or a class if the clone is expanded.

>TRBV6-1|TRBJ1-2|NA|TRBD1
CASSESRDRGEVNYGYTF
TGTGCCAGCAGTGAATCCCGGGACAGGGGAGAAGTTAACTATGGCTACACCTTC
>TRBV4-2|TRBJ1-5|NA|NA
CASSQSRGFQPQHF
TGTGCCAGCAGCCAATCCCGGGGGTTCCAGCCCCAGCATTTT
>TRBV6-5|TRBJ2-1|NA|NA
CASSYSSGGLYNEQFF
TGTGCCAGCAGTTACTCATCAGGGGGACTCTACAATGAGCAGTTCTTC
>TRBV6-6|TRBJ2-2|few|NA
CASSYFRNTGELFF
TGTGCCAGCAGTTACTTCAGGAACACCGGGGAGCTGTTTTTT
>TRBV6-5|TRBJ1-2|once|NA
CASNGGYGYTF
TGTGCCAGCAACGGGGGTTATGGCTACACCTTC
>TRBV28|TRBJ2-1|NA|NA
CASSFGGLIEQFF
TGTGCCAGCAGTTTTGGGGGGCTTATTGAGCAGTTCTTC
>TRBV18|TRBJ1-4|NA|NA
CASSRDLISDEKLFF
TGTGCCAGCTCACGGGACCTTATAAGCGATGAAAAACTGTTTTTT
>TRBV7-7|TRBJ2-5|few|NA
CASSPGQAIGGQETQYF
TGTGCCAGCAGCCCAGGACAGGCCATCGGGGGGCAAGAGACCCAGTACTTC
>TRBV2|TRBJ1-1|NA|NA
CASRGPPGHLNTEAFF
TGTGCCAGCAGGGGGCCACCCGGACACTTGAACACTGAAGCTTTCTTT
>TRBV18|TRBJ2-5|NA|NA
CASSPPASLETQYF
TGTGCCAGCTCACCACCGGCTAGCTTAGAGACCCAGTACTTC
>TRBV4-1|TRBJ1-2|NA|TRBD1
CASSPGQANYGYTF
TGCGCCAGCAGCCCCGGACAGGCTAACTATGGCTACACCTTC
>TRBV19|TRBJ1-5|NA|TRBD1
CASSTFGQGLGQPQHF
TGTGCCAGTAGTACCTTCGGACAGGGATTAGGCCAGCCCCAGCATTTT
>TRBV6-5|TRBJ1-3|NA|NA
CASRASSGNTIYF
TGTGCCAGCAGGGCAAGCTCTGGAAACACCATATATTTT
>TRBV19|TRBJ1-5|NA|NA
CASSIGQHSNQPQHF
TGTGCCAGTAGTATAGGGCAGCATAGCAATCAGCCCCAGCATTTT
>TRBV5-4|TRBJ2-7|NA|NA
CASSLDRIYEQYF
TGTGCCAGCAGCTTGGACAGAATCTACGAGCAGTACTTC
>TRBV11-2|TRBJ2-7|NA|TRBD1
CASSSRTGVGTSAYEQYF
TGTGCCAGCAGCTCGCGGACAGGGGTGGGAACTAGCGCCTACGAGCAGTACTTC
>TRBV13|TRBJ2-6|NA|NA
CASSLLGDYSGANVLTF
TGTGCCAGCAGCCTCCTCGGGGATTACTCTGGGGCCAACGTCCTGACTTTC
>TRBV4-1|TRBJ1-2|NA|TRBD1
CASSQDRVAYGYTF
TGCGCCAGCAGCCAGGACAGGGTGGCCTATGGCTACACCTTC
>TRBV28|TRBJ2-7|NA|NA
CASSWEGGEQYF
TGTGCCAGCAGTTGGGAAGGGGGCGAGCAGTACTTC
>TRBV5-8|TRBJ2-7|NA|NA
CASGGRFLHEQYF
TGTGCCAGCGGGGGGCGCTTCCTCCACGAGCAGTACTTC
>TRBV18|TRBJ2-2|NA|NA
CASSPRAQNTGELFF
TGTGCCAGCTCACCACGGGCTCAGAACACCGGGGAGCTGTTTTTT
>TRBV29-1|TRBJ2-2|NA|TRBD1
CSAGDRATGELFF
TGCAGCGCTGGGGACAGGGCCACCGGGGAGCTGTTTTTT
>TRBV9|TRBJ1-2|few|NA
CASSVDSGTLGYTF
TGTGCCAGCAGCGTAGATTCAGGGACCCTTGGCTACACCTTC
>TRBV11-3|TRBJ2-6|NA|NA
CASSLGGSSGANVLTF
TGTGCCAGCAGCTTAGGGGGGAGCTCTGGGGCCAACGTCCTGACTTTC
>TRBV5-1|TRBJ1-2|once|TRBD1
CASSLGTGAHGYTF
TGCGCCAGCAGCTTGGGGACAGGGGCGCATGGCTACACCTTC
>TRBV18|TRBJ2-2|NA|TRBD1
CASSPGQYTGELFF
TGTGCCAGCTCACCGGGACAGTACACCGGGGAGCTGTTTTTT
>TRBV5-8|TRBJ2-1|NA|TRBD1
CASSFPFGQGVYEQFF
TGTGCCAGCAGCTTCCCCTTTGGACAGGGTGTTTATGAGCAGTTCTTC
>TRBV18|TRBJ2-3|once|NA
CASSPSDTQYF
TGTGCCAGCTCACCAAGCGATACGCAGTATTTT
>TRBV7-2|TRBJ1-5|NA|NA
CASSRPGAGQPQHF
TGTGCCAGCAGCCGGCCGGGGGCTGGGCAGCCCCAGCATTTT
>TRBV7-5|TRBJ1-2|NA|NA
CASSQGGLGYGYTF
TGTGCCAGCAGCCAAGGGGGCTTGGGCTATGGCTACACCTTC
>TRBV10-3|TRBJ2-3|NA|NA
CAISEGGFTQYF
TGTGCCATCAGTGAGGGGGGGTTTACGCAGTATTTT
>TRBV18|TRBJ2-3|NA|NA
CASSPPRGGTDTQYF
TGTGCCAGCTCACCACCCAGGGGAGGGACAGATACGCAGTATTTT
>TRBV10-3|TRBJ1-2|NA|NA
CAISEWLAGNYGYTF
TGTGCCATCAGTGAGTGGCTCGCAGGGAACTATGGCTACACCTTC
>TRBV9|TRBJ1-2|NA|TRBD1
CASSVDTGASYGYTF
TGTGCCAGCAGCGTAGATACAGGGGCAAGCTATGGCTACACCTTC
>TRBV5-4|TRBJ1-2|NA|TRBD1
CASSRPAQGGYGYTF
TGTGCCAGCAGCCGACCGGCCCAGGGGGGATATGGCTACACCTTC
>TRBV5-4|TRBJ2-5|NA|NA
CASSPGRGWGQETQYF
TGCGCCAGCAGCCCGGGGCGGGGTTGGGGCCAAGAGACCCAGTACTTC
>TRBV7-9|TRBJ1-2|NA|NA
CASSLGRGDYGYTF
TGTGCCAGCAGCTTAGGAAGGGGAGACTATGGCTACACCTTC
>TRBV7-8|TRBJ2-3|once|TRBD1
CASSLVDRGRGDTQYF
TGTGCCAGCAGCTTAGTGGACAGGGGGCGCGGAGATACGCAGTATTTT
>TRBV11-3|TRBJ2-1|NA|NA
CASSLSSRGTYNEQFF
TGTGCCAGCAGCTTAAGTAGCAGAGGCACCTACAATGAGCAGTTCTTC
>TRBV28|TRBJ1-3|NA|TRBD1
CASSPPGGGNTIYF
TGTGCCAGCAGTCCGCCAGGGGGTGGGAACACCATATATTTT
>TRBV7-9|TRBJ2-2|NA|NA
CASSFYSNTGELFF
TGTGCCAGCAGCTTCTATTCGAACACCGGGGAGCTGTTTTTT
>TRBV28|TRBJ2-5|NA|TRBD1
CASSLTTGGAQETQYF
TGTGCCAGCAGCCTCACCACAGGGGGAGCCCAAGAGACCCAGTACTTC
>TRBV10-2|TRBJ2-1|NA|NA
CASTTPTGRVGRGSYNEQFF
TGCGCCAGCACCACCCCAACAGGGCGGGTTGGAAGGGGCTCCTACAATGAGCAGTTCTTC
>TRBV19|TRBJ1-1|few|TRBD1
CAVMTPRDRMVNTEAFF
TGTGCCGTAATGACTCCCCGGGACAGGATGGTTAACACTGAAGCTTTCTTT
>TRBV27|TRBJ2-1|NA|NA
CASSFLAGYNEQFF
TGTGCCAGCAGTTTCCTTGCAGGCTACAATGAGCAGTTCTTC
>TRBV7-2|TRBJ1-5|NA|TRBD1
CASSLRQGQGQPQHF
TGTGCCAGCAGCCTACGACAGGGGCAGGGTCAGCCCCAGCATTTT
>TRBV7-3|TRBJ1-5|few|NA
CASSSGVGQPQHF
TGTGCCAGCAGCTCAGGGGTAGGGCAGCCCCAGCATTTT
>TRBV7-8|TRBJ2-7|NA|NA
CASSFSGSYEQYF
TGTGCCAGCAGCTTCTCAGGGTCCTACGAGCAGTACTTC
>TRBV19|TRBJ2-1|NA|TRBD1
CASSTQDRSPRNEQFF
TGTGCCAGTAGTACCCAGGACAGGAGCCCTAGGAATGAGCAGTTCTTC
>TRBV19|TRBJ2-4|NA|NA
CASSSLGVGKNIQYF
TGTGCCAGTAGTTCCCTCGGGGTGGGCAAAAACATTCAGTACTTC
>TRBV2|TRBJ2-5|NA|TRBD2
CASTLLRGGFETQYF
TGTGCCAGCACCCTCTTGCGGGGGGGTTTTGAGACCCAGTACTTC
>TRBV5-4|TRBJ2-6|NA|NA
CASSFGRNSGANVLTF
TGTGCCAGCAGCTTTGGGCGAAACTCTGGGGCCAACGTCCTGACTTTC
>TRBV5-1|TRBJ2-7|NA|NA
CASSYNYYEQYF
TGCGCCAGCAGCTATAATTACTACGAGCAGTACTTC
>TRBV6-1|TRBJ2-3|NA|NA
CASRGSTDTQYF
TGTGCCAGCAGGGGTAGCACAGATACGCAGTATTTT
>TRBV21-1|TRBJ1-4|NA|NA
CASSNRRLSRPNNEKLFF
TGTGCCAGCAGCAATCGGAGGTTATCCCGACCTAATAATGAAAAACTGTTTTTT